These 14 T cell receptor beta chains came from one sample sequenced in a study of radiation and T cells in renal cell carcinoma. The table came from immunoSEQ multiplex PCR; TCRdb's copy has only in-frame clones and leaves some out. The data hold around 12,000 clones, with around two thirds observed a single time. Treatment in this sample: treatment-naive control, cytoreductive nephrectomy. Material: tumor tissue, obtained from a patient whose treatment was nephrectomy without radiotherapy. The receptors originated from a woman of 80 years or more with renal cell carcinoma.

V gene TRBV19 combines with J gene TRBJ2-1; no clear D gene. The CDR3 is 15 residues long. The V gene lost 6 bases and the J gene lost 7 bases, with 19 bases spanning the gap. Germline V gene lookup returns CDR1 LNHDA and CDR2 SQIVND (reference sequence). CDR3 in amino acids: CASSQLGPAGNEQFF. DNA for the CDR3: TGTGCCAGTAGCCAACTCGGGCCGGCTGGGAATGAGCAGTTCTTC.

The J gene is TRBJ1-4, the V gene TRBV7-9; perhaps TRBD1 as D (6 bases). V was pared by 5 bases and J by 8 bases, with 15 bases between. Per the germline V gene, CDR1 is SEHNR and CDR2 is FQNEAQ (reference sequence). The CDR3 runs 14 residues. CDR3 loop: CASSPDRSGEKLFF. The CDR3 region has the DNA TGTGCCAGCAGCCCCGACAGGAGCGGCGAAAAACTGTTTTTT.

This clone was observed a handful of times. The chain carries TRBV6-1 and TRBJ2-7; no reliable D call. Germline V gives CDR1 MNHNS, CDR2 SASEGT. The CDR3 covers 15 residues. Trimming removed 2 bases at V and 0 bases at J, with 11 bases between. The CDR3 DNA sequence: TGTGCCAGCAGTGAACCTGCAGGAAGCTCCTACGAGCAGTACTTC. Amino acid sequence: CASSEPAGSSYEQYF.

The chain couples TRBV5-1 to TRBJ1-2; 8 bases line up with TRBD1. This CDR3 is built from 15 residues. The germline CDR1 and CDR2 sequences are SGHRS and YFSETQ. Trimming removed 4 bases from V and 4 bases from J; junction bases left unmatched: 9. The DNA of the CDR3 is TGCGCCAGCAGCCCCGCCCTCGGGACAGGCTATGGCTACACCTTC. It yields the protein CASSPALGTGYGYTF.

The chain couples TRBV28 to TRBJ2-1, with D perhaps given as TRBD1 or TRBD2 (6 bases each). V lost 11 bases, J lost 7 bases, and 18 bases lay in between. This CDR3 is 13 amino acids long. Looked up from germline, CDR1 is MDHEN and CDR2 is SYDVKM. CDR3: CAVGTGAPNEQFF. In nucleotides, the CDR3 is TGTGCCGTTGGGACGGGGGCCCCAAATGAGCAGTTCTTC.

The J gene is TRBJ2-5, the V gene TRBV5-1; D is possibly TRBD1 or TRBD2 (5 bases each). Germline V lookup: CDR1 SGHRS, CDR2 YFSETQ. The ends were cut back, 1 base at V and 4 bases at J, with 11 bases in the middle. The length of the CDR3 is 14 residues. The CDR3 DNA sequence: TGCGCCAGCAGCTTGTACGAGGGACGAGAGACCCAGTACTTC. It encodes CASSLYEGRETQYF.

V and J are TRBV5-1 and TRBJ2-5; no definite D call. Trimming shortened V by 4 bases and J by 5 bases, and 21 bases separated the two germline ends. The CDR3 sequence is 16 residues long. The V gene's germline CDR1 is SGHRS and CDR2 YFSETQ. The CDR3 is CASSPLGSTAGETQYF. Written as DNA, the CDR3 is TGCGCCAGCAGCCCCCTGGGCAGTACCGCCGGGGAGACCCAGTACTTC.

This clone was observed a handful of times. The genes are TRBV7-6 and TRBJ1-1; D is ambiguous. V lost 4 bases and J lost 1, with 7 bases in between. The V gene's germline CDR1 is SGHVS and CDR2 FNYEAQ. The CDR3 totals 13 residues. The CDR3 sequence: CASSSERNTEAFF. The CDR3 nucleotides read TGTGCCAGCAGCTCTGAGAGGAACACTGAAGCTTTCTTT.

The chain has TRBV11-1 and TRBJ1-1, with a tentative D call TRBD1 (5 bases). CDR1 and CDR2 (germline): SGHAT, FQDESV (reference sequence). This CDR3 is 16 amino acids long. V dropped 0 bases and J dropped 0 bases, with 11 bases sitting between them. The CDR3 DNA follows: TGTGCCAGCAGCTTAGCCGGGGGAATCATGAACACTGAAGCTTTCTTT. Its translation: CASSLAGGIMNTEAFF.

This clone was detected only once. The rearrangement joins TRBV6-5 to TRBJ2-3; D call uncertain. V was pared by 6 bases and J by 6 bases, with 13 bases between. Germline CDR1 MNHEY, CDR2 SVGAGI. The length of the CDR3 is 13 residues. The CDR3: CASSRTHSDTQYF. The CDR3 nucleotides read TGTGCCAGCAGCCGAACCCACTCGGATACGCAGTATTTT.

This chain links TRBV5-1 with TRBJ1-2; no definite D call. Germline-derived CDR1 and CDR2 are SGHRS and YFSETQ. V was cut by 2 bases and J by 6 bases, with 11 bases left in between. The CDR3 is 13 amino acids. This CDR3 is CASSFWQTNGYTF. The CDR3 coding sequence is TGCGCCAGCAGCTTCTGGCAGACAAATGGCTACACCTTC.

This clone showed up just a few times. This chain links TRBV4-3 with TRBJ1-2; 7 positions match TRBD1. There are 15 residues in the CDR3. The ends lost 0 bases at V and 7 bases at J; junction bases unmatched: 8. The germline gives CDR1 LGHNA, CDR2 YSLEER. The DNA for the CDR3 is TGCGCCAGCAGCCAAGATCCACAGGGGTTGCGTGGCTACACCTTC. Translating gives CASSQDPQGLRGYTF.

This clone was seen more than once but under ten times. The chain has TRBV5-4 and TRBJ2-1; D remains ambiguous. Germline-derived CDR1 and CDR2 are SGHNT and YYREEE (reference sequence). CDR3 length equals 14 residues. Trimming removed 4 bases at V and 5 bases at J, with 13 bases between. CDR3 coding DNA: TGTGCCAGCAGCGCGACCGGGCTCCACAATGAGCAGTTCTTC. This codes for CASSATGLHNEQFF.

In nucleotides, the CDR3 is TGTGCCAGTAAGTCCAGGGTAGAGAACATTCAGTACTTC. Its protein is CASKSRVENIQYF. This chain connects TRBV19 to TRBJ2-4, with a possible D match to TRBD1 (5 bases). V dropped 7 bases and J dropped 7 bases, with 14 bases sitting between them. Germline V gives CDR1 LNHDA, CDR2 SQIVND (reference sequence). The CDR3 consists of 13 residues.